The entry that follows covers one T cell receptor beta chain sequence. Its antigen is currently unknown. The sample is drawn from a study of cytomegalovirus exposure and HLA in healthy donors. This PCR relied on a set of 60 Vbeta primers and 13 Jbeta primers. Assay used: immunoSEQ multiplex PCR; TCRdb lists only in-frame clones, some missing. This repertoire shows around 86,000 clones, just over 75% found once; its top ten account for approximately 3.2%. V lost 2 bases to trimming and J lost 8 bases; unmatched junction nucleotides: 18. Per the germline V gene, CDR1 is SGHNT and CDR2 is YENEEA. The length of the CDR3 is 19 residues. The study's findings and limits: In vitro data verified three CMV-associated chains as specific for CMV antigens. A later analysis appeared to link common viral pathogens to several of the most significant clusters. Segments of the TCR beta V type were, in most cases, productive about 90% or about 30% of the time in an earlier analysis. Per published reports, the classifier diagnosed cytomegalovirus status with high specificity and sensitivity.

This chain joins TRBV11-3 and TRBJ2-1, with 10 bases identical to TRBD2. The clonotype originates from a man between 50 and 59 years old in good health and CMV-seropositive. Sequences were obtained from PBMCs. The CDR3 bases are TGTGCCAGCAGCTTATCGGGCTGGCTAGCGGGAGCAAACGGGGATGAGCAGTTCTTC. It encodes CASSLSGWLAGANGDEQFF.